The rows below give T cell receptor beta chains drawn from one sample of a study of blood T cell repertoires in COVID-19. Clones were read by immunoSEQ multiplex PCR, and TCRdb kept only the in-frame ones, dropping some. The data hold approximately 67,000 clones, with approximately 90% observed a single time. Material for sequencing was peripheral blood. The origin of the receptors is a human donor in a cohort sampled during active COVID-19. Each CDR3 is given with its conserved first and last residue. The D gene is left open where the match is weak. Size is stated for part of the rows, as once, few or many counts, or as a class when the clone is expanded.

J: TRBJ2-5
D: .
size: .
V: TRBV5-5
DNA: TGTGCCAGCACCGGGAGTACCCAAGAGACCCAGTACTTC
CDR3: CASTGSTQETQYF

J: TRBJ2-1
D: TRBD2
size: .
V: TRBV7-6
DNA: TGTGCCAGCAGCTATTGGCCCGGGGGGAATGAGCAGTTCTTC
CDR3: CASSYWPGGNEQFF

J: TRBJ1-5
D: TRBD1
size: .
V: TRBV5-6
DNA: TGTGCCAGCAGCTTGGGGACAGGGTATCAGCCCCAGCATTTT
CDR3: CASSLGTGYQPQHF

J: TRBJ2-1
D: .
size: .
V: TRBV7-9
DNA: TGTGCCAGCAGCAATGGACAGTACAATGAGCAGTTCTTC
CDR3: CASSNGQYNEQFF

J: TRBJ1-1
D: TRBD1
size: .
V: TRBV9
DNA: TGTGCCAGCAGCGAACAGACAGGGAGGCCTTTGAACACTGAAGCTTTCTTT
CDR3: CASSEQTGRPLNTEAFF

J: TRBJ1-2
D: TRBD1
size: .
V: TRBV5-6
DNA: TGTGCCAGCAGCTTGTGGTCGGGACAGGGGGCATACTATGGCTACACCTTC
CDR3: CASSLWSGQGAYYGYTF

J: TRBJ1-1
D: .
size: .
V: TRBV18
DNA: TGTGCCAGCTCACCTTCGGGTGGTGGAGAAGCTTTCTTT
CDR3: CASSPSGGGEAFF

J: TRBJ1-2
D: .
size: once
V: TRBV12-3/TRBV12-4
DNA: TGTGCCAGCAACCTTGTGGGCGCCTATGGCTACACCTTC
CDR3: CASNLVGAYGYTF

J: TRBJ2-1
D: TRBD2
size: .
V: TRBV25-1
DNA: TGTGCCAGCAGTCCAGGGACTAGCGGGGGGGCGGATGAGCAGTTCTTC
CDR3: CASSPGTSGGADEQFF

J: TRBJ2-4
D: .
size: .
V: TRBV7-2
DNA: TGTGCCAGCAGCCCCCAGGGGAGCGGAAACATTCAGTACTTC
CDR3: CASSPQGSGNIQYF

J: TRBJ2-3
D: .
size: once
V: TRBV5-1
DNA: TGCGCCAGCCGCCCAGGTGTTGGTGGAGATACGCAGTATTTT
CDR3: CASRPGVGGDTQYF

J: TRBJ2-3
D: .
size: .
V: TRBV12-5
DNA: TGTGCTAGTGGTTTGGGCCCCCAGAATACGCAGTATTTT
CDR3: CASGLGPQNTQYF

J: TRBJ1-4
D: .
size: .
V: TRBV7-9
DNA: TGTGCCGCGGGGATCGAGTGGGAAAAACTGTTTTTT
CDR3: CAAGIEWEKLFF

J: TRBJ1-2
D: .
size: once
V: TRBV27
DNA: TGTGCCAGCAGCAGAAACAGGGAGACGGCTGGCTACACCTTC
CDR3: CASSRNRETAGYTF

J: TRBJ2-3
D: TRBD2
size: .
V: TRBV11-2
DNA: TGTGCCAGCAGCTTAGGCGGGAGGGAAGATACGCAGTATTTT
CDR3: CASSLGGREDTQYF

J: TRBJ2-1
D: TRBD1
size: .
V: TRBV27
DNA: TGTGCCAGCACCACTAGACAGGGGGGGGACAATGAGCAGTTCTTC
CDR3: CASTTRQGGDNEQFF

J: TRBJ2-1
D: TRBD2
size: .
V: TRBV7-3
DNA: TGTGCCAGCAGCTCCACCGGGACTAGCGAGAATGAGCAGTTCTTC
CDR3: CASSSTGTSENEQFF

J: TRBJ2-1
D: .
size: .
V: TRBV4-2
DNA: TGTGCCAGCAGCCAAGTTAACTCCTACAATGAGCAGTTCTTC
CDR3: CASSQVNSYNEQFF

J: TRBJ2-3
D: .
size: .
V: TRBV21-1
DNA: TGTGCCAGCACATTCACAGGATCAGATACGCAGTATTTT
CDR3: CASTFTGSDTQYF

J: TRBJ2-6
D: TRBD2
size: .
V: TRBV6-2/TRBV6-3
DNA: TGTGCCAGCAGTTTTCAGCGGGGGACTTTTCTCTCTGGGGCCAACGTCCTGACTTTC
CDR3: CASSFQRGTFLSGANVLTF

J: TRBJ1-5
D: .
size: .
V: TRBV7-8
DNA: TGTGCCAGCAGCTCGCGGGTCAGCAATCAGCCCCAGCATTTT
CDR3: CASSSRVSNQPQHF

J: TRBJ1-6
D: .
size: .
V: TRBV2
DNA: TGTGCCAGCAGTGGAGCGGGGGGAATCAATAATTCACCCCTCCACTTT
CDR3: CASSGAGGINNSPLHF

J: TRBJ2-7
D: TRBD2
size: .
V: TRBV27
DNA: TGTGCCAGCAGCGCGCTATCGGGACTAGCGGGGGCTGACGAGCAGTACTTC
CDR3: CASSALSGLAGADEQYF

J: TRBJ2-7
D: .
size: .
V: TRBV13
DNA: TGTGCCAGCAGCTTAGCCGGGGAAGTGGCCTACGAGCAGTACTTC
CDR3: CASSLAGEVAYEQYF

J: TRBJ2-1
D: .
size: .
V: TRBV5-8
DNA: TGTGCCAGCACCGGAGACAGCCATACCAACAATGAGCAGTTCTTC
CDR3: CASTGDSHTNNEQFF

J: TRBJ2-6
D: .
size: .
V: TRBV2
DNA: TGTGCCAGCAGATCCGACAGATCTGGGGCCAACGTCCTGACTTTC
CDR3: CASRSDRSGANVLTF

J: TRBJ2-6
D: .
size: .
V: TRBV7-2
DNA: TGTGCCAGCAGCGACTACAGGGCGGTCAGCTCTGGGGCCAACGTCCTGACTTTC
CDR3: CASSDYRAVSSGANVLTF